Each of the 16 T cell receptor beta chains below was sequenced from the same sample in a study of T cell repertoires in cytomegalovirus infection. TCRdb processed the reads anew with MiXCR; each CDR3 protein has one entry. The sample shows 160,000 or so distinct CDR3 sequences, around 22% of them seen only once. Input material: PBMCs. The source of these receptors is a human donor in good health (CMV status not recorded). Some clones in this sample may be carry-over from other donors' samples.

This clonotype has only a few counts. The CDR3 DNA is TGTGCCAGTTCGGGGGACGGAGAGACCCAGTACTTC. Encoded protein: CASSGDGETQYF. The gene calls are TRBV12-3 or TRBV12-4 and TRBJ2-5; D possibly corresponds to TRBD2 (6 bases). The CDR3 loop spans 12 amino acids. The V end was cut by 9 bases, the J end by 4 bases, with 12 bases between.

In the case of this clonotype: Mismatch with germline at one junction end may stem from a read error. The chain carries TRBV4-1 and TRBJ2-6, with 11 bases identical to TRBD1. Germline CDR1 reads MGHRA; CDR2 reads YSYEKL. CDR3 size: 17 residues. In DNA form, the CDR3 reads TGCGCCAGCAGCCAATGGGACAGGGGGGCTGGGGCCAACGACCTGACTTTC. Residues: CASSQWDRGAGANDLTF.

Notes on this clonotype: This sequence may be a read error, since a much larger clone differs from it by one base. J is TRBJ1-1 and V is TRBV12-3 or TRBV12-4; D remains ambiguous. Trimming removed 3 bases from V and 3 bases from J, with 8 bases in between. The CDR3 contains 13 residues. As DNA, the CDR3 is TGTGCCAGCAGTTTCATAGAGGACACTGAAGCTTTCTTT. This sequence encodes CASSFIEDTEAFF.

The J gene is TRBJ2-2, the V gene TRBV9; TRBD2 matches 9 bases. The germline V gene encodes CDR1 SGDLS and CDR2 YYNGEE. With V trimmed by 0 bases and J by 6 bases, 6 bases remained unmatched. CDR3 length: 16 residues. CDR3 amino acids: CASSVAGGGAAGELFF. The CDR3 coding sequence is TGTGCCAGCAGCGTAGCGGGCGGGGGGGCGGCCGGGGAGCTGTTTTTT.

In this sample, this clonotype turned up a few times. For the CDR3, the DNA is TGTGCCAGCAGTTACTCTCCATACAGTCAGCCCCAGCATTTT. Protein: CASSYSPYSQPQHF. This chain uses TRBV6-2 or TRBV6-3 with TRBJ1-5; D remains unclear. Germline loops: CDR1 MNHEY, CDR2 SVGEGT. The CDR3 sequence is 14 residues long. V lost 0 bases to trimming and J lost 6 bases, with 9 bases between them.

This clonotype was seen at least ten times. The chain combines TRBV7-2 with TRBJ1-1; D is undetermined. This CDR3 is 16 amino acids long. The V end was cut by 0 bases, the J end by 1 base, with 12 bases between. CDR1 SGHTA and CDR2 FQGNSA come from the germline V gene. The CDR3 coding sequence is TGTGCCAGCAGCTTAGCGACGGTCGGCGGGAACACTGAAGCTTTCTTT. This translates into CASSLATVGGNTEAFF.

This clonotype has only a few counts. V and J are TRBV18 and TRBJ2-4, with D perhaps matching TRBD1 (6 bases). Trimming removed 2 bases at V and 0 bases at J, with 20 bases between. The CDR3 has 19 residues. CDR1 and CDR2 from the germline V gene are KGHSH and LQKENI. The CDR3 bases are TGTGCCAGCTCACCAAGGGAAGGGGAACGGGACATAGCCAAAAACATTCAGTACTTC. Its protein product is CASSPREGERDIAKNIQYF.

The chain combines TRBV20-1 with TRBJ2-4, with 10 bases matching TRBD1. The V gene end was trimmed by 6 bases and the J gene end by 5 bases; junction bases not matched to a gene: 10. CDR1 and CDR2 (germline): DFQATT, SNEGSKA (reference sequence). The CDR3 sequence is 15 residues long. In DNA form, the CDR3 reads TGCAGTGCCAAGAGGGGACAGGGGACGGAAAACATTCAGTACTTC. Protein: CSAKRGQGTENIQYF.

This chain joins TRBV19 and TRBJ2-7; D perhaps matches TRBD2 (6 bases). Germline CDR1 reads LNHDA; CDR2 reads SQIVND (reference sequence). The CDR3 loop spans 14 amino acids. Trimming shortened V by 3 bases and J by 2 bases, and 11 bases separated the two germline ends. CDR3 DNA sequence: TGTGCCAGTAGTATTATCTGGGGGGCCTACGAGCAGTACTTC. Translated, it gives CASSIIWGAYEQYF.

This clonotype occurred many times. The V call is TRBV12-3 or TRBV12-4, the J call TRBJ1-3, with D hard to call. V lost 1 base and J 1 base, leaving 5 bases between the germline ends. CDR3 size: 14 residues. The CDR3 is CASSLGWSGNTIYF. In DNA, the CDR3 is TGTGCCAGCAGTTTAGGGTGGTCTGGAAACACCATATATTTT.

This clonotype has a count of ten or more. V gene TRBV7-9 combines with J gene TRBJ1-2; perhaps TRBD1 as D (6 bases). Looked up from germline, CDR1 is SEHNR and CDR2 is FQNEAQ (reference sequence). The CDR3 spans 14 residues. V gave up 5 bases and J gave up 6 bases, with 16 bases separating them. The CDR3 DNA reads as TGTGCCAGCAGCCCCAGTGGGACATCTAATGGCTACACCTTC. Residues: CASSPSGTSNGYTF.

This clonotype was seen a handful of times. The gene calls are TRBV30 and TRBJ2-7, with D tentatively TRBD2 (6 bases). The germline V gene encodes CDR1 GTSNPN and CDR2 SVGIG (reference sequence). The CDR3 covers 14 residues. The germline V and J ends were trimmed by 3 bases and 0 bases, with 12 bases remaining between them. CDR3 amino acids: CAWRLRRDSYEQYF. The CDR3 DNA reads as TGTGCCTGGAGGCTACGGAGGGACTCCTACGAGCAGTACTTC.

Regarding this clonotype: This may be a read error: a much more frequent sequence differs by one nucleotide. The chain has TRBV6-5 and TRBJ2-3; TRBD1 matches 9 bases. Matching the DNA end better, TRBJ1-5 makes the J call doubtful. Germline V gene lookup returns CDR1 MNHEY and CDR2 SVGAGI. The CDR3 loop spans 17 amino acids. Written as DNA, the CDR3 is TGTGCCAGCAAGGCGGGACAGGGCAGTTCCTTCACAGATACGCAGCATTTT. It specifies CASKAGQGSSFTDTQHF.

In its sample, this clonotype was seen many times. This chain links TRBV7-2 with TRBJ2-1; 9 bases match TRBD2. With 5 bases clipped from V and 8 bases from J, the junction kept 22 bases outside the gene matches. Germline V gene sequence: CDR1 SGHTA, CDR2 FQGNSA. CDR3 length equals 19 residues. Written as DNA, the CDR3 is TGTGCCAGCAGCACTAGAACCCAAATAAGACTAGCGGTGCAGGATGAGCAGTTCTTC. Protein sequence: CASSTRTQIRLAVQDEQFF.

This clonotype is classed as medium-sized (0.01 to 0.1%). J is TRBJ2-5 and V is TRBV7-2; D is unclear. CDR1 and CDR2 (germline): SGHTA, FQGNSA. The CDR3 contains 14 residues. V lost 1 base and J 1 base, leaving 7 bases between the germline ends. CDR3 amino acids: CASSLDLFQETQYF. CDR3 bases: TGTGCCAGCAGCTTAGACCTATTCCAAGAGACCCAGTACTTC.

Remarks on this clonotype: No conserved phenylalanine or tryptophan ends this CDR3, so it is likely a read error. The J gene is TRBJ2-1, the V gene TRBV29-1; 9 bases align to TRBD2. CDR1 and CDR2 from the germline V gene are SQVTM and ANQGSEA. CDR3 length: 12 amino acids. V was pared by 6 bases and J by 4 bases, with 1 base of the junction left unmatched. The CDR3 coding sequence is TGCAGCGTGCTAGCGGGATACAATGAGCAGTTCCTC. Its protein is CSVLAGYNEQFL.